The source of this T cell receptor beta chain is a study of early T cells in non-severe SARS-CoV-2 infection. This clonotype has a count of ten or more. The library protocol tagged individual cDNA molecules with unique molecular identifiers. TCRdb re-called the 5' RACE reads with MiXCR, one entry per CDR3 protein. Of about 83,000 distinct CDR3 sequences in the sample, more than 9% were seen once. The CDR3 is 12 residues long. From germline, CDR1 is KGHDR and CDR2 SFDVKD. Between the trimmed V and J ends, which lost 1 base and 12 bases, there was a span of 9 bases. The TCR was taken from an adult who was a healthcare worker with PCR-confirmed SARS-CoV-2 infection or an uninfected control (not recorded which). The specimen comprised whole blood, sampled at baseline. The chain has TRBV24-1 and TRBJ2-4; no clear D gene. CDR3 DNA: TGTGCCACCAGTGATTTAGTTGGCTATCAGTACTTC. Protein product: CATSDLVGYQYF.